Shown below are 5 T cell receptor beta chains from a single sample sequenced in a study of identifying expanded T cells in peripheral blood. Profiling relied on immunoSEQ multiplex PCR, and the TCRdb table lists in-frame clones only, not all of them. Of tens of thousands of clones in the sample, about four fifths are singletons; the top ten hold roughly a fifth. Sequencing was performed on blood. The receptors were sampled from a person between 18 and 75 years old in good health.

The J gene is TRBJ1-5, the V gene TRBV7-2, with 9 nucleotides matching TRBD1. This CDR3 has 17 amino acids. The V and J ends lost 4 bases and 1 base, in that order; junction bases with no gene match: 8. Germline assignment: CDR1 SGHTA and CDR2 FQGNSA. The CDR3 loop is CASSSRTGVGSNQPQHF. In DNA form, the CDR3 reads TGTGCCAGCAGCTCGCGGACAGGGGTAGGAAGCAATCAGCCCCAGCATTTT.

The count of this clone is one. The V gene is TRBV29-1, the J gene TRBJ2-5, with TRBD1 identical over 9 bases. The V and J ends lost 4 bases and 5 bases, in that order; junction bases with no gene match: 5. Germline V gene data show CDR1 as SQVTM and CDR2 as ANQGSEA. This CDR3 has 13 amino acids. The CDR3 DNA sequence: TGCAGCGTTGGGGGACAGGGATGGGAGACCCAGTACTTC. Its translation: CSVGGQGWETQYF.

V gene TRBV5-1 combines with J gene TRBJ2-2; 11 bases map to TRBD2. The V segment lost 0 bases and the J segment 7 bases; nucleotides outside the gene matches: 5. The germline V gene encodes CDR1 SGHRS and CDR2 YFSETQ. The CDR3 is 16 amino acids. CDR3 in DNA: TGCGCCAGCAGCTTGGAGCCGGGACTAGCGGTCGGGGAGCTGTTTTTT. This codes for CASSLEPGLAVGELFF.

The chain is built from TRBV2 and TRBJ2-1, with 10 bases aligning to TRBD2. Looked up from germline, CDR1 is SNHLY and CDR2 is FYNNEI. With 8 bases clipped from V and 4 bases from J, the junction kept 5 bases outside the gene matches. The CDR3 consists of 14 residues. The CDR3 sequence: CASASGRGYNEQFF. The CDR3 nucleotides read TGTGCCAGCGCAAGCGGGAGGGGTTACAATGAGCAGTTCTTC.

In DNA, the CDR3 is TGTGCCAGCAGCTTTGTGGGCCGGGGCGAGCAGTACTTC. Protein sequence: CASSFVGRGEQYF. The chain joins TRBV7-2 to TRBJ2-7, with D tentatively TRBD2 (5 bases). CDR1 is SGHTA and CDR2 is FQGNSA in the germline V gene. Trimming shortened V by 3 bases and J by 6 bases, and 12 bases separated the two germline ends. The CDR3 length is 13 residues.